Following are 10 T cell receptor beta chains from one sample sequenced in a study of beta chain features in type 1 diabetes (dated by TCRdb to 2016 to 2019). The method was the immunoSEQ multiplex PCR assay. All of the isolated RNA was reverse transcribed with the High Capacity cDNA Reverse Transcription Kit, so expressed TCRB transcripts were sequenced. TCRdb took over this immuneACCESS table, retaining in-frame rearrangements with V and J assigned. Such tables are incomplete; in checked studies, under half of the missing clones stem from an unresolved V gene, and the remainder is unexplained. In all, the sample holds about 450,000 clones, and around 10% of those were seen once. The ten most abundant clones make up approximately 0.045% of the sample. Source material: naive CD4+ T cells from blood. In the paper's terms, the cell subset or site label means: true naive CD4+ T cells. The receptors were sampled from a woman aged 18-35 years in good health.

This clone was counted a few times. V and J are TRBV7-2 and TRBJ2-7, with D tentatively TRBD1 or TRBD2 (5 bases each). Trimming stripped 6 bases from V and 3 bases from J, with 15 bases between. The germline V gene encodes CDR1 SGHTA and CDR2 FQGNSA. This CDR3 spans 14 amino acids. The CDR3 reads CASRAGRYSYEQYF. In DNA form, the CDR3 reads TGTGCCAGCAGGGCAGGGAGATATAGCTACGAGCAGTACTTC.

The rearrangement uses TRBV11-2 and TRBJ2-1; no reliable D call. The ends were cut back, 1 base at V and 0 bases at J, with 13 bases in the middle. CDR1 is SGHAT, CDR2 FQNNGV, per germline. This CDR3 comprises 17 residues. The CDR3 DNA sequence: TGTGCCAGCAGCTTAGTTTTTAGATCTAGCTCCTACAATGAGCAGTTCTTC. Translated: CASSLVFRSSSYNEQFF.

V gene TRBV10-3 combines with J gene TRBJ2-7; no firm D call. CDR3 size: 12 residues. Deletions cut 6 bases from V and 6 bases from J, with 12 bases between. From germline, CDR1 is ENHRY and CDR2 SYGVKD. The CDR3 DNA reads TGTGCCATCAGAGAAGAAAATTTCGAGCAGTACGTC. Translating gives CAIREENFEQYV.

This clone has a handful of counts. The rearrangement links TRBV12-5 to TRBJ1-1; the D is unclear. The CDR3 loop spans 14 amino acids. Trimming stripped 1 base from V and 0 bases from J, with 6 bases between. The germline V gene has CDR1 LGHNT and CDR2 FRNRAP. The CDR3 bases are TGTGCTAGTGGTTTGGACGTCATGAACACTGAAGCTTTCTTT. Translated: CASGLDVMNTEAFF.

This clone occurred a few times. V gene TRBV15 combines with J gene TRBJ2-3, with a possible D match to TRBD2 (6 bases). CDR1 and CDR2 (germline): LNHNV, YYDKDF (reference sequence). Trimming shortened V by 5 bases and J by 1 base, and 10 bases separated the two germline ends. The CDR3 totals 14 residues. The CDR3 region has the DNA TGTGCCACCAGCTGGGGGGTTGGCACAGATACGCAGTATTTT. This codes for CATSWGVGTDTQYF.

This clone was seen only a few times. DNA of the CDR3: TGTGCCTGGGAAAGGACAGGGGTCCGGTCCGGGGAGCTGTTTTTT. Residues: CAWERTGVRSGELFF. The gene calls are TRBV30 and TRBJ2-2; 9 bases match TRBD1. With V trimmed by 5 bases and J by 6 bases, 10 bases remained unmatched. The CDR3 extends over 15 amino acids. CDR1 is GTSNPN and CDR2 is SVGIG in the germline V gene (reference sequence).

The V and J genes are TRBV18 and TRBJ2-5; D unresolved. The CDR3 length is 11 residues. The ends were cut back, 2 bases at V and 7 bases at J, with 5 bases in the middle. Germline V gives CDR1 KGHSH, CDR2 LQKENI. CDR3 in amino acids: CASSPEVTQYF. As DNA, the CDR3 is TGTGCCAGCTCACCAGAGGTGACCCAGTACTTC. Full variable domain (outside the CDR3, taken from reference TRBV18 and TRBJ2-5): NAGVMQNPRHLVRRRGQEARLRCSPMKGHSHVYWYRQLPEEGLKFMVYLQKENIIDESGMPKERFSAEFPKEGPSILRIQQVVRGDSAAYFCASSPEVTQYFGPGTRLLVL.

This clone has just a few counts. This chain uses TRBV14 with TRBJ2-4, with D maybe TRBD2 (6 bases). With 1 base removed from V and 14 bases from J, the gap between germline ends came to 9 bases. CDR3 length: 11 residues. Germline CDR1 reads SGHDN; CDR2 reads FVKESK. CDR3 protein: CASSQGGVKYF. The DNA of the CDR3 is TGTGCCAGCAGCCAAGGGGGGGTGAAGTACTTC.

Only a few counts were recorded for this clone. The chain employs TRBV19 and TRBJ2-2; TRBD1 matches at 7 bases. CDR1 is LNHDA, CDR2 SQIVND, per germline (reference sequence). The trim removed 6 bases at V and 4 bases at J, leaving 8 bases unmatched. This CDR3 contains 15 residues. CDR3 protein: CASRRGQGATGELFF. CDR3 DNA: TGTGCCAGTAGGAGGGGGCAGGGTGCCACCGGGGAGCTGTTTTTT.

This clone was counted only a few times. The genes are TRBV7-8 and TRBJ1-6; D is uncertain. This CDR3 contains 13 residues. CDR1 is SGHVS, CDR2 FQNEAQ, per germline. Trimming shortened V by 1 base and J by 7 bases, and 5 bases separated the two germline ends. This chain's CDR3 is CASSLEGNSPLHF. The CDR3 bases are TGTGCCAGCAGCTTAGAAGGGAATTCACCCCTCCACTTT.